This T cell receptor (beta chain) was documented in a study of blood T cell repertoires in COVID-19. Whole-study context: Sites in the United States, Italy and Spain provided acute and convalescent COVID-19 samples. PBMCs, B-cell-depleted T cells, or T cells were the source of the cDNA or gDNA that made up the material.

As processed by the authors: Estimates of nucleated cell counts were drawn from the amplification of reference gene primers. Repertoires were generated with immunoSEQ multiplex PCR, while TCRdb's copy carries only in-frame clones and drops some. D and trimming were read from the DNA, whereas the V and J calls and clone size are those reported in that table. The table includes over 150,000 clones, approximately 84% detected once. The CDR3 consists of 14 residues. The germline CDR1 and CDR2 sequences are LGHDT and YNNKEL (reference sequence). The V end was cut by 6 bases, the J end by 4 bases, with 15 bases between.

The genes are TRBV3-1 (or the pseudogene TRBV3-2) and TRBJ2-5; a weak D match, TRBD2 (6 bases). The receptor was isolated from a man between 35 and 55 years old with acute or convalescent COVID-19. The sequenced sample consisted of peripheral blood. As DNA, the CDR3 is TGTGCCAGCAGGCCTTCCCTGGGGGGAGAGACCCAGTACTTC. This encodes CASRPSLGGETQYF.